Listed below are T cell receptor beta chains from one sample, sequenced in a study of post-analysis software for immune sequencing data. In TCRdb, the PCR reads were re-called with MiXCR into one record per CDR3 protein. The table records hundreds of thousands of distinct CDR3 sequences, 25% to 30% of them present only once. Sequences were obtained from blood. All receptors derive from a girl under 18 with multiple sclerosis. Both conserved end residues are part of each CDR3. The D gene is left open where the match is weak. A row's size may be missing; if present it is once, few, many or a size class.

TRBV21-1	-	-	TRBJ2-3	TGTGCCAGCAGCAAAGTACTAGGCGAATCGGATACGCAGTATTTT	CASSKVLGESDTQYF
TRBV20-1	TRBD2	-	TRBJ2-7	TGCAGTGCTAGAGATCCAGCGGGACCCCCGGGGGGAATCCACGAGCAGTACTTC	CSARDPAGPPGGIHEQYF
TRBV29-1	-	few	TRBJ2-5	TGCAGCGGTGGCTCCGAGACCCAGTACTTC	CSGGSETQYF
TRBV6-5	-	-	TRBJ2-1	TGTGCCAGCAGTTACTCAGGGGTCAATGAGCAGTTCTTC	CASSYSGVNEQFF
TRBV20-1	-	-	TRBJ2-5	TGCAGTGCTAGAGCCGGCAGCACGCAAGAGACCCAGTACTTC	CSARAGSTQETQYF
TRBV29-1	-	few	TRBJ2-1	TGCAGCGTTGTGGTTGCGGTTCATGAGCAGTTCTTC	CSVVVAVHEQFF
TRBV6-6	-	few	TRBJ2-3	TGTGCCAGCCAAACTATAGATACGCAGTATTTT	CASQTIDTQYF
TRBV12-3/TRBV12-4	TRBD1	-	TRBJ1-1	TGTGCCAGCAGTTTGAGGGACAGCATTGAAGCTTTCTTT	CASSLRDSIEAFF
TRBV9	-	-	TRBJ1-2	TGTGCCAGCGCCCGAACGGGCAGCAACTATGGCTACACCTTC	CASARTGSNYGYTF
TRBV28	TRBD1	few	TRBJ2-5	TGTGCCAGCACCTCCGGGACAGGGATCCAAGAGACCCAGTACTTC	CASTSGTGIQETQYF
TRBV20-1	TRBD2	few	TRBJ2-1	TGCAGTGCTAAGGAAGCGGGGCTTTACAATGAGCAGTTCTTC	CSAKEAGLYNEQFF
TRBV29-1	-	many	TRBJ2-5	TGCAGCGGGGGTCTAGCGTGGGGCGAGACCCAGTACTTC	CSGGLAWGETQYF
TRBV12-3/TRBV12-4	TRBD1	-	TRBJ1-1	TGTGCCAGCAGTTTACTGGGGACAGGGGGGAAACCTGAAGCTTTCTTT	CASSLLGTGGKPEAFF
TRBV13	-	-	TRBJ2-5	TGTGCCAGCAGCTTGGCAGTCGATCAGGAGGGGACCCAGTACTTC	CASSLAVDQEGTQYF
TRBV11-1	TRBD2	few	TRBJ2-1	TGTGCCAGCAGCCACGGACTAGCGGGGGGGAGGGTCGATGAGCAGTTCTTC	CASSHGLAGGRVDEQFF
TRBV6-2/TRBV6-3	-	few	TRBJ2-7	TGTGCCAGCAGTTACTCTGGCACCTTCTACGAGCAGTACTTC	CASSYSGTFYEQYF
TRBV20-1	TRBD2	-	TRBJ2-7	TGTGGAGTAGCGGGAGTTAAGGAGCAGTACTTC	CGVAGVKEQYF
TRBV20-1	-	-	TRBJ1-1	TGCAGTCCTGGGGGGAGCAGCGCAGTGAGTGAAGCTTTCTTT	CSPGGSSAVSEAFF
TRBV20-1	TRBD1	few	TRBJ1-5	TGCAGTGCTAGAATGGGGACAGGGAGTGAGCCCCAGCATTTT	CSARMGTGSEPQHF
TRBV20-1	-	few	TRBJ2-3	TGCAGTGCTAGAGTAAGGTGGGGGGCGGATACGCAGTATTTT	CSARVRWGADTQYF
TRBV29-1	-	-	TRBJ1-2	TGCAGCGTTGAGCAGGACTCGGGCGTTGGCTACACCTTC	CSVEQDSGVGYTF
TRBV29-1	TRBD1	-	TRBJ2-1	TGCAGCGTTCGGGACAGAAGCTCCTACAATGAGCAGTTCTTC	CSVRDRSSYNEQFF
TRBV5-5	-	-	TRBJ1-2	TGTGCCAGCGCAGCCACCTATGGCTACACCTTC	CASAATYGYTF
TRBV28	TRBD2	-	TRBJ2-7	TGTGCCAGCAGTTTGGCCCGGGGGGGTTGGGAGTCGTACGAGCAGTACTTC	CASSLARGGWESYEQYF